A single sample gave rise to the 14 T cell receptor beta chains below, sequenced in a study of early T cells in non-severe SARS-CoV-2 infection. In TCRdb, the 5' RACE reads were re-called with MiXCR into one record per CDR3 protein. The table shows about 49,000 distinct CDR3 sequences, with roughly 6% occurring only once. Material: whole blood, obtained at baseline. These receptors originate from an adult who was a healthcare worker with PCR-confirmed SARS-CoV-2 infection or an uninfected control (not recorded which).

This clonotype has more than one count but fewer than ten. The V gene is TRBV10-2, the J gene TRBJ1-5; D remains ambiguous. CDR3 length equals 13 residues. Trimming removed 6 bases from V and 2 bases from J, with 8 bases in between. CDR1 and CDR2 from the germline V gene are WSHSY and SAAADI. CDR3 residues: CASSYQGNQPQHF. CDR3 bases: TGCGCCAGCAGCTACCAGGGCAATCAGCCCCAGCATTTT.

Comments on this clonotype: This may come from a read error, since a much larger clone is one base off. The chain combines TRBV5-1 with TRBJ2-3; possible D gene TRBD1, 6 bases. CDR1 and CDR2 from the germline V gene are SGHRS and YFSETQ. This CDR3 has 15 residues. CDR3 sequence: CASSLGQAATDSQYF. The DNA of the CDR3 is TGCGCCAGCAGCTTGGGACAGGCCGCCACAGATTCGCAGTATTTT.

This clonotype came up many times. The chain has TRBV5-1 and TRBJ2-5; weak D call: TRBD2 (5 bases). Trimming took off 5 bases at V and 0 bases at J, with 11 bases between the two ends. CDR3 length: 14 residues. CDR1 and CDR2 (germline): SGHRS, YFSETQ. CDR3 sequence reads: CASSWAGDQETQYF. The CDR3 DNA sequence: TGCGCCAGCAGTTGGGCCGGGGACCAAGAGACCCAGTACTTC. Looking up the rest from reference TRBV5-1 and TRBJ2-5 gives the full variable domain: KAGVTQTPRYLIKTRGQQVTLSCSPISGHRSVSWYQQTPGQGLQFLFEYFSETQRNKGNFPGRFSGRQFSNSRSEMNVSTLELGDSALYLCASSWAGDQETQYFGPGTRLLVL.

J is TRBJ1-2 and V is TRBV20-1, with TRBD1 matching 10 bases. The germline V gene encodes CDR1 DFQATT and CDR2 SNEGSKA (reference sequence). With 1 base clipped from V and 4 bases from J, the junction kept 0 bases outside the gene matches. This CDR3 is built from 13 residues. CDR3 nucleotides: TGCAGTGCTAGAGGGACAGGGGGCTATGGCTACACCTTC. Translation gives CSARGTGGYGYTF.

This clonotype occurred many times. V usage is TRBV7-2 and J usage is TRBJ2-5; D unresolved. This CDR3 contains 13 residues. Trimming removed 5 bases at V and 8 bases at J, with 15 bases between. The germline V gene has CDR1 SGHTA and CDR2 FQGNSA. The CDR3 DNA is TGTGCCAGCAGCGCCAGGAAGCCCCGAACCCAGTACTTC. It yields the protein CASSARKPRTQYF.

This clonotype was recorded many times. The rearrangement joins TRBV18 to TRBJ2-5, with D unresolved. Trimming shortened V by 3 bases and J by 4 bases, and 9 bases separated the two germline ends. Germline values: CDR1 KGHSH, CDR2 LQKENI. This CDR3 is built from 13 residues. The CDR3 bases are TGTGCCAGCTCACCGAACATTGTAGAGACCCAGTACTTC. Its protein product is CASSPNIVETQYF.

This clonotype was observed many times. The V call is TRBV12-3 or TRBV12-4, the J call TRBJ1-1, with a possible D match to TRBD1 (6 bases). The CDR3 is 15 amino acids. Trimming removed 4 bases at V and 0 bases at J, with 12 bases between. The CDR3: CASSSQGAMNTEAFF. The CDR3 DNA reads as TGTGCCAGCAGTTCACAGGGAGCCATGAACACTGAAGCTTTCTTT.

This clonotype was detected only a few times. This sequence joins TRBV7-2 and TRBJ2-2; maybe TRBD1 (5 bases). CDR3 length: 14 residues. The V gene's germline CDR1 is SGHTA and CDR2 FQGNSA. Deletions cut 4 bases from V and 3 bases from J, with 9 bases between. CDR3 sequence: CASSSDRYTGELFF. Here the CDR3 DNA reads TGTGCCAGCAGCTCTGACAGATACACCGGGGAGCTGTTTTTT.

The rearrangement links TRBV12-5 to TRBJ2-2; 9 bases map to TRBD1. J was trimmed by 0 bases and V by 6 bases; bases with no gene match: 11. Germline V gene lookup returns CDR1 LGHNT and CDR2 FRNRAP. The CDR3 loop spans 18 amino acids. The CDR3 protein is CASGADRGVFSNTGELFF. In DNA form, the CDR3 reads TGTGCTAGTGGCGCGGACAGGGGTGTATTCTCGAACACCGGGGAGCTGTTTTTT.

Many counts were recorded for this clonotype. The rearrangement links TRBV19 to TRBJ1-5, with 7 bases that match TRBD1. CDR1 is LNHDA, CDR2 SQIVND, per germline (reference sequence). This CDR3 spans 15 amino acids. The J segment lost 3 bases and the V segment lost 1 base, leaving 3 bases of the junction unmatched. As DNA, the CDR3 is TGTGCCAGTAGTATAGCGGGACAGAACAATCAGCCCCAGCATTTT. Residues: CASSIAGQNNQPQHF.

This clonotype was counted at least ten times. The chain joins TRBV6-5 to TRBJ2-5; D unclear. Trimming pared 7 bases from V and 8 bases from J, leaving 20 bases between. The CDR3 extends over 14 amino acids. Looked up from germline, CDR1 is MNHEY and CDR2 is SVGAGI. The CDR3 reads CASITGGSKRTQYF. The CDR3 nucleotides read TGTGCCAGCATCACGGGTGGAAGTAAGAGAACCCAGTACTTC.

This clonotype was found a few times. This sequence joins TRBV6-5 and TRBJ2-1; the D gene could be TRBD1 or TRBD2 (6 bases each). The CDR3 loop spans 15 amino acids. V gave up 2 bases and J gave up 1 base, with 9 bases separating them. The germline V gene has CDR1 MNHEY and CDR2 SVGAGI. CDR3 DNA sequence: TGTGCCAGCAGTTACCGGGGGCCGTCCTACAATGAGCAGTTCTTC. This sequence encodes CASSYRGPSYNEQFF.

This clonotype appeared many times. The rearrangement uses TRBV20-1 and TRBJ2-1; possibly TRBD2 for D (5 bases). V lost 2 bases, J lost 9 bases, and 11 bases lay in between. Germline V gene lookup returns CDR1 DFQATT and CDR2 SNEGSKA (reference sequence). The CDR3 totals 12 residues. The CDR3 DNA reads as TGCAGTGCTAGAACCGGGATCACTGAGCAGTTCTTC. Translated: CSARTGITEQFF.

The chain links TRBV28 to TRBJ2-5; TRBD1 matches at 7 bases. In germline, CDR1 is MDHEN, CDR2 SYDVKM. There are 15 residues in the CDR3. V shed 6 bases, J shed 1 base, and the junction held 8 bases outside the gene matches. Here the CDR3 reads CASSLHRDSQETQYF. For the CDR3, the DNA is TGTGCCAGCAGCCTGCACCGGGACAGCCAAGAGACCCAGTACTTC.